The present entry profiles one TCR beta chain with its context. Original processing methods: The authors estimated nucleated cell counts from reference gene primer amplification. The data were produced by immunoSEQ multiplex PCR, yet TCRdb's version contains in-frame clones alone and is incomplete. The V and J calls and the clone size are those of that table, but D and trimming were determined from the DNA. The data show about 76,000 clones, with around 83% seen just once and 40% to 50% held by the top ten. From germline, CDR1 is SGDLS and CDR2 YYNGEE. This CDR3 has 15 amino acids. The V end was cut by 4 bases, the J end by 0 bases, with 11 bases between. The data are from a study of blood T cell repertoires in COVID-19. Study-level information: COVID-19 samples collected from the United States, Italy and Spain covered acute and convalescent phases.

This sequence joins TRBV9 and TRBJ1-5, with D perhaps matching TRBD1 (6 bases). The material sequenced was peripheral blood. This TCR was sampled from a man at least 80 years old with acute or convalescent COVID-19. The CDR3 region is CASSPWTDSNQPQHF. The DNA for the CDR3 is TGTGCCAGCAGCCCCTGGACAGATAGCAATCAGCCCCAGCATTTT.